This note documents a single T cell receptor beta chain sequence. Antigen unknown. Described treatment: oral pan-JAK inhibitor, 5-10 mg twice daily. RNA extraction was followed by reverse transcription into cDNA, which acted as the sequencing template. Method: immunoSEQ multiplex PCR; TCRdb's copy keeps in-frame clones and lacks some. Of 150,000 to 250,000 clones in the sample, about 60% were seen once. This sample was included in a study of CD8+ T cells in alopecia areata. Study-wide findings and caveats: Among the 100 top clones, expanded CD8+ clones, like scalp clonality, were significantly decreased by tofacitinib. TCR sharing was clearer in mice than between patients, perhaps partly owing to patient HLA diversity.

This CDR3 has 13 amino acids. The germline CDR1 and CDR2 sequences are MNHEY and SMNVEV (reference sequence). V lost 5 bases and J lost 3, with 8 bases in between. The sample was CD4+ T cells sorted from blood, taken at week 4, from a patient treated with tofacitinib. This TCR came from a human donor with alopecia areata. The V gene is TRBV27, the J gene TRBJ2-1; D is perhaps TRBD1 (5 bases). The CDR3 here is CASSADSYNEQFF. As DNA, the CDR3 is TGTGCCAGCAGTGCCGACAGCTACAATGAGCAGTTCTTC.